This T cell receptor beta chain was captured in a study of Ad26.COV2.S vaccination and SARS-CoV-2 variants. Study information: The donor belonged to the COV1001 Ad26.COV2.S trial arm. Ad26.COV2.S shots went into the muscle once or twice, 56 days apart.

The data were produced by immunoSEQ multiplex PCR, yet TCRdb's version contains in-frame clones alone and is incomplete. The sample shows hundreds of thousands of clones, about 87% of them seen only once. Treatment indicated: around 19 received Ad26.COV2.S at low or high dose, single or two shots; 5 received placebo; per-sample allocation not given. Material that was analyzed had been drawn on day 63 after the first vaccine or placebo injection. The sequences come from peripheral blood, collected in a trial of Ad26.COV2.S vaccine versus placebo. This receptor was identified in a person aged 18-65 years who received the Ad26.COV2.S COVID-19 vaccine or a placebo.

Here the CDR3 reads CASSSPGQGNNYGYTF. CDR3 DNA: TGTGCCAGCAGCTCTCCGGGACAGGGGAATAACTATGGCTACACCTTC. V usage is TRBV5-8 and J usage is TRBJ1-2; TRBD1 agrees at 10 bases. This CDR3 comprises 16 residues. The ends lost 3 bases at V and 1 base at J; junction bases unmatched: 6. Germline CDR1 and CDR2: SGHTS and YDEGEE. Supplemented by reference TRBV5-8 and TRBJ1-2, the full variable domain reads EAGVTQSPTHLIKTRGQQATLRCSPISGHTSVYWYQQALGLGLQFLLWYDEGEERNRGNFPPRFSGRQFPNYSSELNVNALELEDSALYLCASSSPGQGNNYGYTFGSGTRLTVV.